These 9 T cell receptor beta chains share one sample of origin, sequenced in a study of blood T cell repertoires in COVID-19. The table came from immunoSEQ multiplex PCR; TCRdb's copy has only in-frame clones and leaves some out. The data show about 190,000 clones, around 91% seen once. Sequencing input: peripheral blood. The receptors here all came from a man aged 50-59 years with acute or convalescent COVID-19.

This clone has just one count. The rearrangement uses TRBV27 and TRBJ2-1; D ambiguous. This CDR3 comprises 14 residues. Germline V gene data show CDR1 as MNHEY and CDR2 as SMNVEV (reference sequence). Trimming removed 5 bases from V and 4 bases from J, with 12 bases in between. CDR3 nucleotides: TGTGCCAGCAGTCCCCCGTCCGGTTACAATGAGCAGTTCTTC. It translates to CASSPPSGYNEQFF.

The V call is TRBV7-3, the J call TRBJ2-1; a weak D match, TRBD2 (9 bases). The V gene lost 5 bases and the J gene lost 9 bases, with 23 bases spanning the gap. Germline V lookup: CDR1 SGHTA, CDR2 FQGTGA. The length of the CDR3 is 16 residues. The CDR3 DNA sequence: TGTGCCAGCAGCCAGCGGGGGGAGACAGGGGCGAGTGAGCAGTTCTTC. Residues: CASSQRGETGASEQFF.

This sequence joins TRBV7-6 and TRBJ2-1; TRBD2 agrees at 10 bases. This CDR3 spans 15 amino acids. CDR1 and CDR2 from the germline V gene are SGHVS and FNYEAQ. Losses at the gene ends were 5 bases for V and 7 bases for J; bases not matched to a gene: 8. CDR3: CASSPGASGRNEQFF. CDR3 sequence (DNA): TGTGCCAGCAGCCCCGGGGCTAGCGGGAGAAATGAGCAGTTCTTC.

The rearrangement uses TRBV15 and TRBJ1-1, with D tentatively TRBD1 (5 bases). The CDR3 spans 12 residues. Per the germline V gene, CDR1 is LNHNV and CDR2 is YYDKDF (reference sequence). Trimming cost V 3 bases and J 5 bases, with 7 bases left between them. The CDR3 DNA is TGTGCCACCAGCAGCACAGGAACTGAAGCTTTCTTT. As protein: CATSSTGTEAFF.

The J gene is TRBJ1-2, the V gene TRBV20-1, with D hard to call. Germline loops: CDR1 DFQATT, CDR2 SNEGSKA (reference sequence). The V end was cut by 3 bases, the J end by 6 bases, with 5 bases between. This CDR3 spans 10 amino acids. This CDR3 is CSASPNGYTF. In nucleotides, the CDR3 is TGCAGTGCTAGTCCTAATGGCTACACCTTC.

This chain links TRBV6-6 with TRBJ2-6, with TRBD2 identical over 10 bases. Germline V gene data show CDR1 as MNHNY and CDR2 as SVGAGI (reference sequence). The CDR3 has 18 amino acids. V shed 5 bases, J shed 2 bases, and the junction held 9 bases outside the gene matches. CDR3 sequence (DNA): TGTGCCAGCAGTCCAGGGGCTAGCGGGAGAACTGGGGCCAACGTCCTGACTTTC. Translating it yields CASSPGASGRTGANVLTF.

This clone was found a few times. The genes are TRBV7-9 and TRBJ2-7; 12 bases agree with TRBD1. From germline, CDR1 is SEHNR and CDR2 FQNEAQ (reference sequence). Unmatched junction bases numbered 8, after V lost 5 bases and J lost 6 bases. CDR3 length: 15 residues. The DNA for the CDR3 is TGTGCCAGCAGCGTCCGGGACAGGGGGCCGGGCGAGCAGTACTTC. It is translated as CASSVRDRGPGEQYF.

J is TRBJ2-3 and V is TRBV5-1, with 9 bases identical to TRBD2. This CDR3 has 16 residues. Germline CDR1 reads SGHRS; CDR2 reads YFSETQ. J gave up 2 bases and V 0 bases, and 4 bases lay outside the gene matches. CDR3 sequence (DNA): TGCGCCAGCAGCTTGGCTCTAGCGGGGATCACAGATACGCAGTATTTT. It codes for CASSLALAGITDTQYF.

The chain carries TRBV7-3 and TRBJ2-3; TRBD2 aligns across 7 bases. Looked up from germline, CDR1 is SGHTA and CDR2 is FQGTGA. The CDR3 covers 15 residues. The junction had 3 bases not matched to a gene; V was cut back by 0 bases and J by 3 bases. The CDR3 spells CASSLTRGGTDTQYF. DNA of the CDR3: TGTGCCAGCAGCTTAACGCGGGGAGGGACAGATACGCAGTATTTT. Full variable domain (missing parts from reference TRBV7-3 and TRBJ2-3): GAGVSQTPSNKVTEKGKYVELRCDPISGHTALYWYRQSLGQGPEFLIYFQGTGAADDSGLPNDRFFAVRPEGSVSTLKIQRTERGDSAVYLCASSLTRGGTDTQYFGPGTRLTVL.